This T cell receptor (beta chain) is from a study of OX40 agonist ivuxolimab in advanced cancers. Study details: The treatment was a fully human IgG2 OX40 agonist, ivuxolimab. Age averaged 60 years (range roughly 23 to 85), and just over 80% were male.

To note about this clone: Its antigen is currently unknown.

Libraries were prepared by immunoSEQ multiplex PCR; TCRdb keeps only in-frame clonotypes and omits some of them. The table has about 100,000 clones, under 95% seen once. Points from the study as a whole: Both blood CD4+ and CD8+ T cells showed clonal growth by week 6 at 0.1 to 3.0 mg/kg.

Trimming cost V 2 bases and J 2 bases, with 11 bases left between them. The CDR3 runs to 14 residues. Germline CDR1 SGDLS, CDR2 YYNGEE. The chain employs TRBV9 and TRBJ2-7; D not resolved. The material was CD4+ or CD8+ T cells sorted from blood, obtained in a trial of the OX40 agonist ivuxolimab. The TCR originated in an adult with an advanced solid tumor such as melanoma, head and neck, liver or kidney cancer. CDR3 sequence reads: CASSVGDNTYEQYF. The DNA of the CDR3 is TGTGCCAGCAGCGTGGGCGACAATACCTACGAGCAGTACTTC.